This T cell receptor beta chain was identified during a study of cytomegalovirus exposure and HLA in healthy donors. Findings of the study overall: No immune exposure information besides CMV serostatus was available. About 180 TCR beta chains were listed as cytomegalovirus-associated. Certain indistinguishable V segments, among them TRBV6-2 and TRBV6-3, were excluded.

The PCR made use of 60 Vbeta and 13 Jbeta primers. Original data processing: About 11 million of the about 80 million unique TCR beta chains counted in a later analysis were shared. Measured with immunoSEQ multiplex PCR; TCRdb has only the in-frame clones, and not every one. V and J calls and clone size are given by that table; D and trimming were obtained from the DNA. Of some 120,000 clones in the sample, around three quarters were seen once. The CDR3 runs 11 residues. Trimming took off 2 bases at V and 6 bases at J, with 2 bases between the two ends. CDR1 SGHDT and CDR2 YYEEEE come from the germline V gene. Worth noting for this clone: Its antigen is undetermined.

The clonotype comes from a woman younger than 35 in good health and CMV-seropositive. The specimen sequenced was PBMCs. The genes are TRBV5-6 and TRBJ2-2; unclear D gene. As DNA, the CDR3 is TGTGCCAGCAGCTTCGCCGGGGAGCTGTTTTTT. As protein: CASSFAGELFF.